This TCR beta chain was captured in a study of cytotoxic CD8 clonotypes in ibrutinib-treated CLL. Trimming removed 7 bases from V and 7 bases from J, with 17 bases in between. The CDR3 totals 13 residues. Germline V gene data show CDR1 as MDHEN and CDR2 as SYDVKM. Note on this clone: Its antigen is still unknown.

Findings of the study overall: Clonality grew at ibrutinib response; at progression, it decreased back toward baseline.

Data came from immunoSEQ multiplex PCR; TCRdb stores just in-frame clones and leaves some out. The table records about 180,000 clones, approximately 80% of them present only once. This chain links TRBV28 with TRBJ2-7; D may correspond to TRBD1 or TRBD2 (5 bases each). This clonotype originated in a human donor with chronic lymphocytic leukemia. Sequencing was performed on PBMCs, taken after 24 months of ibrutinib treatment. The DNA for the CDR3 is TGTGCCAGCAACCAGGTAGGGACCCGGGAGCAGTACTTC. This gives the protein CASNQVGTREQYF.